This T cell receptor (beta chain) was recovered during a study of T-cell reconstitution after alpha-beta-depleted transplantation in children. Study-wide results and limits: The origin of high day-60 TCRbeta diversity in some patients lay in surviving recipient T cells and thymic progenitors. Several hundred expanded graft clones reportedly supplied alpha-beta T cells about two months after transplant.

This clonotype was observed at least ten times. The antigen is undetermined. Preparation of the TCRbeta library involved a method that used unique molecular identifiers. TCRdb used MiXCR to reprocess the PCR reads, holding one entry per CDR3 protein. The sample has about 580,000 distinct CDR3 sequences; more than 20% are singletons. The sample was PBMCs, mostly from graft donor cells, taken 360 days after TCRalphabeta/CD19-depleted stem cell transplant. This clonotype was obtained from a boy under two years old who had a stem cell transplant for acute myeloid leukemia, so the T cells may come from the graft donor.

For the CDR3, the DNA is TGTGCCAGCAGTTACTCGGCCGGGTCAGATACGCAGTATTTT. Translated: CASSYSAGSDTQYF. V gene TRBV6-5 combines with J gene TRBJ2-3; the D is unclear. CDR3 length: 14 residues. The V end was cut by 0 bases, the J end by 4 bases, with 8 bases between. Germline CDR1 and CDR2: MNHEY and SVGAGI.